These 28 T cell receptor beta chains came from one sample sequenced in a study of control samples from healthy donors and cancer patients. Here immunoSEQ multiplex PCR was the method, and the copy in TCRdb shows in-frame clones only, minus some. The sample includes 100,000 to 150,000 clones, around 90% seen only once; the top ten take approximately 9%. The specimen sequenced was blood. All receptors come from a man aged 40-55 years in good health.

The chain combines TRBV7-8 with TRBJ1-6; 9 bases fit TRBD1. This CDR3 comprises 14 residues. The germline V gene encodes CDR1 SGHVS and CDR2 FQNEAQ. Trimming cost V 5 bases and J 8 bases; bases outside gene matches: 4. The chain's CDR3 is CASSQTGGHSPLHF. The CDR3 DNA sequence: TGTGCCAGCAGCCAAACAGGGGGCCATTCACCCCTCCACTTT.

The chain uses TRBV5-1 and TRBJ1-2, with D perhaps matching TRBD1 (5 bases). This CDR3 region has 17 residues. Trimming shortened V by 3 bases and J by 6 bases, and 24 bases separated the two germline ends. From germline, CDR1 is SGHRS and CDR2 YFSETQ. CDR3 protein: CASSWGWGRQPRDGYTF. CDR3 DNA: TGCGCCAGCAGCTGGGGTTGGGGAAGACAGCCCCGGGATGGCTACACCTTC.

This clone was recorded a few times. DNA of the CDR3: TGTGCCAGCAGCTTAATCGGGGGGAACACAGATACGCAGTATTTT. This codes for CASSLIGGNTDTQYF. V and J are TRBV7-3 and TRBJ2-3; 7 bases fit TRBD2. Germline V gene data show CDR1 as SGHTA and CDR2 as FQGTGA. The CDR3 totals 15 residues. The junction had 3 bases not matched to a gene; V was cut back by 1 base and J by 2 bases.

The chain uses TRBV24-1 and TRBJ2-5, with 10 bases identical to TRBD2. CDR3 length: 16 residues. The germline gives CDR1 KGHDR, CDR2 SFDVKD. With V trimmed by 4 bases and J by 1 base, 5 bases remained unmatched. This CDR3 is CATSDPSGGGQETQYF. The CDR3 DNA is TGTGCCACCAGTGACCCTAGCGGGGGTGGCCAAGAGACCCAGTACTTC.

This clone was recorded many times. The rearrangement joins TRBV6-2 or TRBV6-3 to TRBJ1-5; tentatively, D is TRBD1 (6 bases). Trimming stripped 2 bases from V and 1 base from J, with 15 bases between. CDR3 length: 17 residues. Germline CDR1 is MNHEY and CDR2 is SVGEGT. The CDR3 DNA is TGTGCCAGCAGTTACCCGGGCACACAGGGAAGCAATCAGCCCCAGCATTTT. Its protein is CASSYPGTQGSNQPQHF.

This clone was found a few times. This sequence joins TRBV19 and TRBJ1-2, with 12 bases that match TRBD1. The CDR3 consists of 16 residues. CDR1 and CDR2 (germline): LNHDA, SQIVND (reference sequence). After removal of 5 bases from V and 6 bases from J, the junction contained 10 bases not matched to a gene. Here the CDR3 reads CASSALPGQGAHGYTF. The CDR3 bases are TGTGCCAGTAGTGCGCTACCGGGACAGGGGGCTCATGGCTACACCTTC.

CDR3 nucleotide sequence: TGTGCCAGCAGCGTAGTAGTCAGGGGGAACACTGAAGCTTTCTTT. Translation gives CASSVVVRGNTEAFF. The V and J genes are TRBV9 and TRBJ1-1, with a weak D call TRBD1 (6 bases). V lost 0 bases, J lost 1 base, and 10 bases lay in between. There are 15 residues in the CDR3. The V gene's germline CDR1 is SGDLS and CDR2 YYNGEE.

This chain uses TRBV6-6 with TRBJ1-2; no clear D. Germline V gene lookup returns CDR1 MNHNY and CDR2 SVGAGI (reference sequence). The CDR3 sequence is 15 residues long. Deletions cut 0 bases from V and 4 bases from J, with 12 bases between. The CDR3 loop reads CASSYSPQSGYGYTF. CDR3 DNA: TGTGCCAGCAGTTACTCCCCGCAGTCGGGCTATGGCTACACCTTC.

The chain uses TRBV4-3 and TRBJ2-7; D may be TRBD1 or TRBD2 (5 bases each). Germline CDR1 reads LGHNA; CDR2 reads YSLEER. The ends were cut back, 0 bases at V and 2 bases at J, with 11 bases in the middle. The CDR3 sequence is 15 residues long. The CDR3 sequence: CASSQDILGAYEQYF. The DNA for the CDR3 is TGCGCCAGCAGCCAAGATATTTTGGGGGCCTACGAGCAGTACTTC.

The chain is built from TRBV19 and TRBJ1-1; D remains unclear. Germline V gene sequence: CDR1 LNHDA, CDR2 SQIVND (reference sequence). The CDR3 totals 13 residues. V gave up 0 bases and J gave up 5 bases, with 7 bases separating them. CDR3: CASSIERGTEAFF. In nucleotides, the CDR3 is TGTGCCAGTAGTATAGAACGAGGGACTGAAGCTTTCTTT.

The chain combines TRBV25-1 with TRBJ1-2; D ambiguous. The CDR3 extends over 13 amino acids. V lost 1 base and J lost 8, with 11 bases in between. Germline V gives CDR1 MGHDK, CDR2 SYGVNS. The CDR3 DNA sequence: TGTGCCAGCAGTGAATCTTTCACAGCCGGCTACACCTTC. Translated, it gives CASSESFTAGYTF.

The chain combines TRBV6-1 with TRBJ1-4; TRBD1 matches 9 bases. Germline V gene sequence: CDR1 MNHNS, CDR2 SASEGT. The CDR3 has 15 residues. The V segment lost 3 bases and the J segment 7 bases; nucleotides outside the gene matches: 6. CDR3 residues: CASSEPGQGGEKLFF. In DNA, the CDR3 is TGTGCCAGCAGTGAGCCGGGACAGGGCGGTGAAAAACTGTTTTTT.

The chain combines TRBV25-1 with TRBJ1-1; D call uncertain. Germline assignment: CDR1 MGHDK and CDR2 SYGVNS. There are 15 residues in the CDR3. The V gene lost 3 bases and the J gene lost 2 bases, with 13 bases spanning the gap. The CDR3 loop reads CASSEQYYGNTEAFF. The DNA of the CDR3 is TGTGCCAGCAGTGAGCAATACTACGGCAACACTGAAGCTTTCTTT.

The J gene is TRBJ2-3, the V gene TRBV19; weak D call: TRBD1 (6 bases). Germline loops: CDR1 LNHDA, CDR2 SQIVND (reference sequence). V gave up 3 bases and J gave up 3 bases, with 10 bases separating them. There are 14 residues in the CDR3. The CDR3 DNA reads TGTGCCAGTAGTATTGGCAGGGGTACAGATACGCAGTATTTT. Amino acids: CASSIGRGTDTQYF.

The CDR3 sequence is CASSLGQYNEQFF. CDR3 DNA: TGCGCCAGCAGCCTGGGACAGTACAATGAGCAGTTCTTC. This chain connects TRBV4-1 to TRBJ2-1; TRBD1 matches at 7 bases. The CDR3 loop spans 13 amino acids. Trimming cost V 4 bases and J 4 bases; bases outside gene matches: 1. Germline-derived CDR1 and CDR2 are MGHRA and YSYEKL.

This clone was counted a single time. CDR3 coding DNA: TGTGCCAGCAGAAGGACAGGGGAGAATGGCTACACCTTC. It is translated as CASRRTGENGYTF. This chain joins TRBV12-3 or TRBV12-4 and TRBJ1-2; TRBD1 matches 9 bases. V lost 6 bases, J lost 6 bases, and 5 bases stayed unmatched. The CDR3 totals 13 residues.

This clone appeared once. The V call is TRBV10-3, the J call TRBJ2-7; TRBD2 matches at 14 bases. The CDR3 is made up of 17 amino acids. The V gene end was trimmed by 6 bases and the J gene end by 0 bases; junction bases not matched to a gene: 7. The germline CDR1 and CDR2 sequences are ENHRY and SYGVKD. The CDR3 DNA reads TGTGCCATCAGCCCGGGACTAGCGGGGGCCTCCTCCTACGAGCAGTACTTC. The encoded protein is CAISPGLAGASSYEQYF.

J is TRBJ2-5 and V is TRBV7-9; no reliable D call. Trimming pared 1 base from V and 7 bases from J, leaving 7 bases between. The CDR3 consists of 12 residues. Germline V gene sequence: CDR1 SEHNR, CDR2 FQNEAQ (reference sequence). For the CDR3, the DNA is TGTGCCAGCAGCTTAGACCTGGGGACCCAGTACTTC. Amino acid sequence: CASSLDLGTQYF.

Written as DNA, the CDR3 is TGTGCCAGCAGTTCTGGCTACGAGCAGTACTTC. This codes for CASSSGYEQYF. The chain combines TRBV3-1 (or the pseudogene TRBV3-2) with TRBJ2-7; D gene unclear. The CDR3 has 11 amino acids. The germline V and J ends were trimmed by 6 bases and 3 bases, with 6 bases remaining between them. CDR1 and CDR2 from the germline V gene are LGHDT and YNNKEL (reference sequence).

The chain recombines TRBV27 with TRBJ2-7; no firm D call. V shed 3 bases and J shed 7 bases, with 10 bases lying between them. This CDR3 is 12 amino acids long. Germline V lookup: CDR1 MNHEY, CDR2 SMNVEV (reference sequence). In DNA, the CDR3 is TGTGCCAGCAGTTTCACTATGGGGGAGCAGTACTTC. This sequence encodes CASSFTMGEQYF.

This rearrangement joins TRBV27 to TRBJ1-5; 10 bases agree with TRBD1. The CDR3 is 15 residues long. V lost 8 bases, J lost 0 bases, and 4 bases stayed unmatched. Germline V CDR1 and CDR2: MNHEY, SMNVEV (reference sequence). In nucleotides, the CDR3 is TGTGCCAGCGCAAGGGACAGGGGTAGCAATCAGCCCCAGCATTTT. Translating it yields CASARDRGSNQPQHF.

The CDR3 DNA sequence: TGCGCCAGCAGTGAGGAGATCCTCTCTGGAAACACCATATATTTT. This translates into CASSEEILSGNTIYF. This chain uses TRBV10-2 with TRBJ1-3; D gene uncertain. This CDR3 contains 15 residues. The V end was cut by 2 bases, the J end by 0 bases, with 8 bases between. Germline V gene data show CDR1 as WSHSY and CDR2 as SAAADI.

The chain has TRBV29-1 and TRBJ2-5; TRBD2 matches at 13 bases. This CDR3 has 16 residues. V shed 1 base and J 4 bases; nucleotides not matched to a gene: 6. CDR1 is SQVTM, CDR2 ANQGSEA, per germline. The CDR3 sequence: CSVEGLAGGRRETQYF. The CDR3 region has the DNA TGCAGCGTTGAAGGACTAGCGGGGGGCAGGCGAGAGACCCAGTACTTC. Full variable domain (rest looked up from reference TRBV29-1 and TRBJ2-5): SAVISQKPSRDICQRGTSLTIQCQVDSQVTMMFWYRQQPGQSLTLIATANQGSEATYESGFVIDKFPISRPNLTFSTLTVSNMSPEDSSIYLCSVEGLAGGRRETQYFGPGTRLLVL.

CDR3 bases: TGTGCCAGCAGCCGAAAAAACTCCGGGGGATCCGGGGAGCTGTTTTTT. It translates to CASSRKNSGGSGELFF. The V and J genes are TRBV11-3 and TRBJ2-2; tentatively, D is TRBD2 (6 bases). Germline CDR1 SGHNT, CDR2 YENEEA. The CDR3 is 16 residues long. The V and J ends lost 5 bases and 6 bases respectively, with 19 bases between them.

The chain uses TRBV24-1 and TRBJ2-1; D remains ambiguous. Germline V lookup: CDR1 KGHDR, CDR2 SFDVKD. There are 16 residues in the CDR3. V lost 1 base and J 5 bases, leaving 14 bases between the germline ends. CDR3 sequence reads: CATSDFMGTGDNEQFF. The CDR3 nucleotides are TGTGCCACCAGTGATTTTATGGGAACTGGCGACAATGAGCAGTTCTTC.

The chain is built from TRBV14 and TRBJ2-3; D gene unclear. Germline V lookup: CDR1 SGHDN, CDR2 FVKESK. The CDR3 contains 13 residues. Trimming pared 2 bases from V and 6 bases from J, leaving 9 bases between. The CDR3 DNA is TGTGCCAGCAGCCAAAATCATATGGATACGCAGTATTTT. Its translation is CASSQNHMDTQYF.

The chain combines TRBV18 with TRBJ2-7, with D unresolved. V was shortened by 0 bases and J by 5 bases, with 11 bases between the two germline ends. The CDR3 has 14 residues. CDR1 is KGHSH and CDR2 is LQKENI in the germline V gene. The CDR3 loop is CASSPPVGANEQYF. The CDR3 DNA is TGTGCCAGCTCACCACCGGTGGGCGCGAACGAGCAGTACTTC.

This clone has a single count. V is TRBV4-3 and J is TRBJ1-2; 8 positions match TRBD1. Germline CDR1 and CDR2: LGHNA and YSLEER. The V gene end was trimmed by 2 bases and the J gene end by 5 bases; junction bases not matched to a gene: 7. The CDR3 has 15 residues. In DNA, the CDR3 is TGCGCCAGCAGCCAAATGCCGGGGACAGGTTATGGCTACACCTTC. As protein: CASSQMPGTGYGYTF.